The source of this TCR beta chain is a study of OX40 agonist ivuxolimab in advanced cancers. Across the whole study: The drug used for patients, ivuxolimab, was an agonistic anti-OX40 (CD134) antibody. Ivuxolimab was administered intravenously to patients at 0.01 to 10 mg/kg every 2 weeks.

Exclusion applied to patients with autoimmune disease history or systemic immunosuppression. Clones were sequenced by immunoSEQ multiplex PCR, and TCRdb holds only the in-frame ones, with some missing. The sample holds about 50,000 clones, over 75% seen once. A note on this clone: Its specificity is unknown.

From germline, CDR1 is SEHNR and CDR2 FQNEAQ (reference sequence). This CDR3 is built from 15 residues. With V trimmed by 5 bases and J by 0 bases, 5 bases remained unmatched. Regarding the study as a whole: Which antigen the expanded peripheral T cells recognized is unknown.

The J gene is TRBJ2-3, the V gene TRBV7-9, with 7 bases matching TRBD2. Material: CD4+ or CD8+ T cells sorted from blood, obtained in a trial of the OX40 agonist ivuxolimab. This TCR derives from an adult with an advanced solid tumor such as melanoma, head and neck, liver or kidney cancer. Written as DNA, the CDR3 is TGTGCCAGCAGCGGTAGCGGGCTAAGCACAGATACGCAGTATTTT. It yields the protein CASSGSGLSTDTQYF.